Listed below are T cell receptor beta chains from one sample, sequenced in a study of tumor and adjacent non-tumor tissue in lung cancer. Each CDR3 protein gets one entry after TCRdb re-called the multiplex PCR reads with MiXCR. The repertoire includes approximately 110,000 distinct CDR3 sequences, 60% to 70% of them detected once, and around a fifth sits in the top ten. Sequenced material: distant non-tumor lung tissue. The receptors were sampled from a man in his fifties or sixties with non-small cell lung cancer. Each CDR3 is given with its conserved first and last residue. D genes are given only for firm matches. The size entry is marked missing in some rows and otherwise reads once, few, many or a size class.

TRBV5-4	.	many	TRBJ2-5	CASSSTGTQYF	TGTGCCAGCAGCTCTACAGGAACCCAGTACTTC
TRBV2	.	.	TRBJ2-3	CASSDPGTDTQYF	TGTGCCAGCAGTGACCCGGGGACAGATACGCAGTATTTT
TRBV6-2/TRBV6-3	TRBD1	.	TRBJ1-1	CASSGQRDSEAFF	TGTGCCAGCAGTGGACAGCGGGACAGTGAAGCTTTCTTT
TRBV11-3	.	.	TRBJ2-5	CASSLGRHGAEETQYF	TGTGCCAGCAGCTTAGGGAGACATGGAGCAGAGGAGACCCAGTACTTC
TRBV10-3	.	many	TRBJ2-2	CATDTGTGELFF	TGTGCCACTGACACAGGGACCGGGGAGCTGTTTTTT
TRBV13	.	once	TRBJ2-7	CTSSSIPGEYERYF	TGTACCAGCAGCTCCATTCCGGGAGAGTACGAGCGGTACTTC
TRBV29-1	.	.	TRBJ2-3	CSAEVVNGNTDTQYF	TGCAGCGCTGAGGTCGTTAACGGGAACACAGATACGCAGTATTTT
TRBV10-2	.	many	TRBJ1-1	CASSGLWTEAFF	TGCGCCAGCAGTGGGCTGTGGACTGAAGCTTTCTTT
TRBV12-3/TRBV12-4	.	.	TRBJ2-1	CASIRTTGPYNEQFF	TGTGCCAGCATTCGTACGACAGGCCCATACAATGAGCAGTTCTTC
TRBV12-3/TRBV12-4	TRBD2	.	TRBJ2-7	CASSLAGDVADPTKKQYF	TGTGCAAGCAGTTTGGCGGGGGACGTAGCGGACCCCACTAAAAAGCAGTACTTC
TRBV5-6	TRBD2	.	TRBJ2-3	CASGQGLARIDTQYF	TGTGCCAGCGGGCAGGGACTAGCGAGAATAGATACGCAGTATTTT
TRBV29-1	TRBD2	.	TRBJ2-1	CSAPSGLPLGDEQFF	TGTAGCGCCCCTTCGGGACTACCCTTGGGGGATGAGCAGTTCTTC
TRBV6-6	.	.	TRBJ2-3	CASSYEEENFYTDTQYF	TGTGCCAGCAGTTACGAGGAGGAGAATTTCTACACAGATACGCAGTATTTT
TRBV25-1	.	.	TRBJ2-1	CASSGSGSEHLF	TGTGCCAGCAGTGGTAGTGGGAGTGAGCACCTCTTC
TRBV6-1	.	.	TRBJ2-3	CASSTGHTDTQYF	TGTGCGAGCAGTACAGGGCACACAGATACGCAGTATTTT
TRBV4-2	.	once	TRBJ2-7	CASSQDIGGTSYEQYF	TGTGCCAGTAGCCAAGATATTGGCGGGACCTCCTACGAGCAGTACTTC